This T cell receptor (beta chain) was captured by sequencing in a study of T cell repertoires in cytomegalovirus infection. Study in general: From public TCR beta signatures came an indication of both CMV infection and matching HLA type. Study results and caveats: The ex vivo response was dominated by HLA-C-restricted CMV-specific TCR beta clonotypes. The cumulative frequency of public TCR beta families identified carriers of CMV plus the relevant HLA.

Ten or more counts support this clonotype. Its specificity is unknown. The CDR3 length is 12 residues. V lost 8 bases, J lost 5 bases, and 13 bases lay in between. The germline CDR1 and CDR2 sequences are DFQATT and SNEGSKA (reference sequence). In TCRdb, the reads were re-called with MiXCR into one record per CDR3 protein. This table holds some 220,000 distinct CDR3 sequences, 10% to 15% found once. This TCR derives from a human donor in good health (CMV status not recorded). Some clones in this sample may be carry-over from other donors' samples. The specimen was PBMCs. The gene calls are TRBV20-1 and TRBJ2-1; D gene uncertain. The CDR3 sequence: CSKAGLDNEQFF. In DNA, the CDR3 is TGCAGTAAAGCCGGGTTAGACAATGAGCAGTTCTTC.